A selection of T cell receptor beta chains follows, all from one sample in a study of shared clonotypes between healthy human individuals. The repertoire was sequenced with immunoSEQ multiplex PCR; TCRdb's copy has only in-frame clones and lacks some. The repertoire holds roughly 2 million clones, approximately 95% seen once, with over 0.1% in the top ten. The sequencing sample was made of naive CD4+ T cells sorted from blood. Every receptor here comes from a man younger than 35 in good health. Each CDR3 is given with its conserved first and last residue. Each record gives: CDR3 length, V gene, J gene, D gene, clone size, CDR3 DNA, CDR3 protein. The D gene is left open where the match is weak. Only some rows state a clone size, as once, few, many or a class for expanded clones.

18	TRBV21-1	TRBJ1-5	.	.	TGTGCCAGCAGCAAATTGTTTCCGGAAAAACCTAGCAATCAGCCCCAGCATTTT	CASSKLFPEKPSNQPQHF
16	TRBV6-4	TRBJ1-3	.	.	TGTGCCAGCAGTGTGTTCGGGATTCTCTCTGGAAACACCATATATTTT	CASSVFGILSGNTIYF
13	TRBV6-5	TRBJ1-1	.	.	TGTGCCAGCAGTTACTCAGGGACAAACGAAGCTTTCTTT	CASSYSGTNEAFF
12	TRBV10-3	TRBJ1-2	TRBD1	.	TGTGCCATCACTCGGGACAGGGATGGCTACACCTTC	CAITRDRDGYTF
12	TRBV6-6	TRBJ1-2	.	.	TGTGCCACCGCGCGGGACATCTATGGCTACACCTTC	CATARDIYGYTF
15	TRBV5-1	TRBJ2-3	.	.	TGCGCCAGCAGCTTGGGAGGCGGTAACACAGATACGCAGTATTTT	CASSLGGGNTDTQYF
15	TRBV7-6	TRBJ1-2	.	.	TGTGCCAGCAGCCCAGCGTCAGGGTGGGACTATGGCTACACCTTC	CASSPASGWDYGYTF
15	TRBV29-1	TRBJ1-1	TRBD1	.	TGCAGCGTTGATAGGGCGGGACAGGGGAACACTGAAGCTTTCTTT	CSVDRAGQGNTEAFF
13	TRBV6-5	TRBJ1-2	.	.	TGTGCCAGCAGTCGTTTCGGGGGTTATGGCTACACCTTC	CASSRFGGYGYTF
16	TRBV28	TRBJ2-3	TRBD2	.	TGTGCCAGCAGTTTATTACTAGCGGGGAGCACAGATACGCAGTATTTT	CASSLLLAGSTDTQYF
15	TRBV7-9	TRBJ2-3	TRBD2	.	TGTGCCAGCCTGGTGACGGGGGGGGCAACAGATACGCAGTATTTT	CASLVTGGATDTQYF
15	TRBV11-2	TRBJ2-3	.	.	TGTGCCAGCAGCCCTAAGCGGAGGGACACAGATACGCAGTATTTT	CASSPKRRDTDTQYF
14	TRBV5-1	TRBJ2-7	.	.	TGCGCCAGCAGCTTTGGCGGAAGCTCCTACGAGCAGTACTTC	CASSFGGSSYEQYF
13	TRBV6-5	TRBJ2-5	.	once	TGTGCCAGCAGTTACTCGGCGGGGCAGACCCAGTACTTC	CASSYSAGQTQYF
14	TRBV6-5	TRBJ2-7	TRBD2	.	TGTGCCAGCAGTCCCGCGGGGGGATCCTACGAGCAGTACTTC	CASSPAGGSYEQYF
16	TRBV5-1	TRBJ2-5	TRBD2	.	TGCGCCAGCAGTTCGACCGGGACTAGCGGGGGAGAGACCCAGTACTTC	CASSSTGTSGGETQYF
14	TRBV27	TRBJ2-4	.	.	TGTGCCAGCAGTTTAAGCAGACAGGCCAACATTCAGTACTTC	CASSLSRQANIQYF
15	TRBV5-4	TRBJ2-1	.	once	TGTGCCAGCAGCAGTACGGGAGTGGTATACAATGAGCAGTTCTTC	CASSSTGVVYNEQFF
15	TRBV4-1	TRBJ1-6	TRBD1	.	TGCGCCAGCAGCCAAGCTATTGACAGGGAGTCACCCCTCCACTTT	CASSQAIDRESPLHF
14	TRBV18	TRBJ1-5	.	.	TGTGCCAGCTCACCAGCTGACACCCATCAGCCCCAGCATTTT	CASSPADTHQPQHF
16	TRBV5-1	TRBJ2-2	TRBD1	.	TGCGCCAGCAGCCCAGGGACAGGGGCGAACACCGGGGAGCTGTTTTTT	CASSPGTGANTGELFF
11	TRBV6-5	TRBJ2-7	.	.	TGTGCCAGCAGTTCCCCCGGGGAGCAGTACTTC	CASSSPGEQYF
14	TRBV2	TRBJ2-5	TRBD1	.	TGTGCCAGCAGCGTACAGGGGGCAAGGGAGACCCAGTACTTC	CASSVQGARETQYF
15	TRBV4-1	TRBJ1-3	.	.	TGCGCCAGCAGCCAAGAACAGTTCTCTGGAAACACCATATATTTT	CASSQEQFSGNTIYF
17	TRBV10-2	TRBJ2-1	TRBD2	.	TGCGCCAGCAGAACCGGACTACGGACTAGCGGGAACAATGAGCAGTTCTTC	CASRTGLRTSGNNEQFF
11	TRBV29-1	TRBJ1-1	.	.	TGCAGCGTGCTCCCTCTCACTGAAGCTTTCTTT	CSVLPLTEAFF
16	TRBV19	TRBJ2-3	TRBD2	.	TGTGCCAGTAGTATAGGCCAGCGGGGAGAGAGGGATACGCAGTATTTT	CASSIGQRGERDTQYF
17	TRBV18	TRBJ2-1	TRBD2	once	TGTGCCAGCTCACCCCCACTAGCGGGAGAGCCCTACAATGAGCAGTTCTTC	CASSPPLAGEPYNEQFF
15	TRBV2	TRBJ2-2	TRBD2	.	TGTGCCAGCAGTGAGCAGCTAGCGGGAGCCGGGGAGCTGTTTTTT	CASSEQLAGAGELFF
13	TRBV28	TRBJ1-6	.	.	TGTGCCAGCCGGACAGCGTATAATTCACCCCTCCACTTT	CASRTAYNSPLHF
14	TRBV13	TRBJ1-1	.	.	TGTGCCAGCAGCCCCGACAGTCCTAACACTGAAGCTTTCTTT	CASSPDSPNTEAFF
14	TRBV2	TRBJ2-2	TRBD1	.	TGTGCCAGCAGTGAAAGGACAGGCACCGGGGAGCTGTTTTTT	CASSERTGTGELFF
16	TRBV7-9	TRBJ2-3	TRBD2	.	TGTGCCAGCAGTTCGGGACTAGCGGGGGGGCACGATACGCAGTATTTT	CASSSGLAGGHDTQYF
16	TRBV9	TRBJ2-3	TRBD2	.	TGTGCCAGCAGCGTCCAGGGAGCGGGAACCACAGATACGCAGTATTTT	CASSVQGAGTTDTQYF
15	TRBV11-2	TRBJ1-1	.	.	TGTGCCAGCAGCGGTGGGTGGGGCAGGCTGGGTGAAGCTTTCTTT	CASSGGWGRLGEAFF
14	TRBV6-5	TRBJ2-7	.	.	TGTGCCAGCAGTGAGGGGGGGGCTTTTGACGAGCAGTACTTC	CASSEGGAFDEQYF
14	TRBV7-8	TRBJ1-1	TRBD1	.	TGTGCCAGCAGCTGGGACAGGGAGGACACTGAAGCTTTCTTT	CASSWDREDTEAFF
14	TRBV6-6	TRBJ1-1	.	.	TGTGCCAGCTTACCGGAGGGCATGAACACTGAAGCTTTCTTT	CASLPEGMNTEAFF
17	TRBV4-1	TRBJ1-2	TRBD1	.	TGCGCCAGCAGCCAACTAAGGGGACAGGGAACGGAGCGTGGCTACACCTTC	CASSQLRGQGTERGYTF
16	TRBV19	TRBJ1-5	TRBD1	.	TGTGCCAGTAAAGGGACAGGGGGACTCAGCAATCAGCCCCAGCATTTT	CASKGTGGLSNQPQHF
14	TRBV19	TRBJ2-7	TRBD2	.	TGTGCCTCAAAAGCCAGCGGGAGTCTCTACGAGCAGTACTTC	CASKASGSLYEQYF
14	TRBV5-1	TRBJ2-1	.	.	TGCGCCAGCAGCTTGGTAGGTAGTTGGGATGAGCAGTTCTTC	CASSLVGSWDEQFF
14	TRBV5-1	TRBJ1-6	.	.	TGCGCCAGCGCTCAGGGAACCAACAATTCACCCCTCCACTTT	CASAQGTNNSPLHF
14	TRBV7-2	TRBJ2-2	.	once	TGTGCCAGCAGCTTAATCGGGACCACCGGGGAGCTGTTTTTT	CASSLIGTTGELFF
13	TRBV10-3	TRBJ2-2	TRBD2	.	TGTGCCATCATGCGGGAGACAAACGGGGAGCTGTTTTTT	CAIMRETNGELFF
12	TRBV30	TRBJ2-6	TRBD1	.	TGTGCCTGGAGTCCCCCAGGGGGAGTTTTGACTTTC	CAWSPPGGVLTF
14	TRBV6-1	TRBJ2-2	.	.	TGTGCCAGCAGTGAATTGTGGAACACCGGGGAGCTGTTTTTT	CASSELWNTGELFF
15	TRBV23-1	TRBJ1-5	.	.	TGCGCCAGCAGTCAAGACGAGACAGGTGATCAGCCCCAGCATTTT	CASSQDETGDQPQHF
16	TRBV9	TRBJ2-2	.	.	TGTGCCAGCAGCGTTAGGGGACGACCGAACACCGGGGAGCTGTTTTTT	CASSVRGRPNTGELFF